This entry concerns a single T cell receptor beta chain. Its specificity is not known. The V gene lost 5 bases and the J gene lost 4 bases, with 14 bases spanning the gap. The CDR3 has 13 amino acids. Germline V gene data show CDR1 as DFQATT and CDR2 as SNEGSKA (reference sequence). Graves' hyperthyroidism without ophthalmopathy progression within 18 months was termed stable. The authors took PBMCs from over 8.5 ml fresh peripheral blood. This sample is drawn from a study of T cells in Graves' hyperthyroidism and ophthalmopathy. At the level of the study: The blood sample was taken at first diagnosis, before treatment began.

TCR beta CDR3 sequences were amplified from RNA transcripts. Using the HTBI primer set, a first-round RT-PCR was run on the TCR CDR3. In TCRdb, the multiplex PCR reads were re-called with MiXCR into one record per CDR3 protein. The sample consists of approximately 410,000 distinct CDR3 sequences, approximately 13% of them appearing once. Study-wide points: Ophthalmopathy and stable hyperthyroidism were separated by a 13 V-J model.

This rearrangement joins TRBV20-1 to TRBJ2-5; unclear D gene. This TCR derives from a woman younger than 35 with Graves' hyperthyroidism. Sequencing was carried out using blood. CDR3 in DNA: TGCAGTGCTTCTCTTATAATGGTAGAGACCCAGTACTTC. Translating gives CSASLIMVETQYF.